This T cell receptor beta chain was recovered during a study of immune cell composition in non-small cell lung cancer. Study results and limitations: Lung adenocarcinomas had lower top 10 clone scores and clonality than squamous tumours.

This CDR3 is built from 13 residues. Trimming took off 0 bases at V and 5 bases at J, with 7 bases between the two ends. Germline V gene data show CDR1 as KGHSH and CDR2 as LQKENI. This clone was seen a single time. Its antigen is currently unknown. Sequencing used immunoSEQ multiplex PCR; TCRdb keeps in-frame clones, though not all of them. The profile shows 5,100 or so clones, 70% to 90% of them singletons. The TCR was taken from a human donor with non-small cell lung cancer. This chain uses TRBV18 with TRBJ2-5; D is unclear. The source material was lung tumor tissue. The CDR3 sequence is CASSPPDSETQYF. CDR3 nucleotides: TGTGCCAGCTCACCACCCGACTCGGAGACCCAGTACTTC.